The entry below describes one T cell receptor beta chain. This clone was counted a single time. Its antigen has not been determined. There are no base qualities to consult, and no much larger clone falls within one base. The immunoSEQ Assay, a bias-controlled multiplex PCR, was used to amplify TCRbeta CDR3 regions from genomic DNA. For the original study's pipeline: The number of nucleated cells in each sample was estimated from the amplification of reference gene primers within the assay. To quantify the absolute abundance of each unique TCRbeta CDR3 rearrangement, sequence reads were collapsed and filtered. For each sample, productive Simpson clonality was calculated as the square root of Simpson's diversity index over productive rearrangements. TCRdb limited this immuneACCESS table to in-frame rearrangements with V and J called. A share of clones is missing; checked studies link under half to unresolved V genes, and the rest is unexplained. V, J and clone size reflect that table, while D and trimming were determined from the DNA. The sample includes roughly 380,000 clones, with about 89% observed a single time. Less than 2% of the sample belongs to the ten largest clones.

This sample was included in a study of blood T cell repertoires in COVID-19 (TCRdb year 2020). Background for the entire study: Collaborator samples came from the United States, Italy and Spain and covered acute and convalescent phases of COVID-19. The material from the prospective study consisted of cDNA or gDNA derived from T cells, B-cell-depleted T cells, or PBMCs. Where available, HLA class I and class II types were obtained from metadata supplied by the sample provider rather than from assay-based typing. Samples came from the ongoing ImmuneRACE study (first 160 participants) plus 1,254 subjects from 6 global collaborators. The repertoires were released in a freely available public database meant as a resource for research on the immune response to SARS-CoV-2. The sample metadata nearly always contained a de-identified subject ID, COVID-19 status, age in years and sex. Deeply sampled blood TCRbeta repertoires from subjects exposed to, actively infected with, or recovered from COVID-19 were included in the dataset.

The paper as a whole reports these results and caveats: How much clinical and demographic metadata was included differed by source and by participant, and the metadata was provided uncurated.

At one collaborating source in Seattle, patients were enrolled during active infection and were followed longitudinally through the course of disease. Whole blood was collected in K2EDTA tubes by collaborating institutions according to the institutions' own protocols. For TCRbeta analysis, collaborator samples were shipped as frozen whole blood, as isolated PBMCs, or as DNA extracted from either sample type. V drops 0 bases and J drops 5 bases, leaving 6 bases in between. CDR1 and CDR2 are drawn from the germline V gene: SGHRS, YFSETQ. Taken from cysteine to phenylalanine, the CDR3 has 13 residues. Of all the DNA, just the CDR3 is kept, 39 bases in frame from base 1.

The sample consisted of peripheral blood. This clonotype originated in a woman in her 40s with COVID-19, enrolled during active disease. The rearrangement combines TRBV5-1 with TRBJ2-1; no confident D gene assignment can be made. The base sequence is TGCGCCAGCAGCTTGGGGGCCCACAATGAGCAGTTCTTC. It specifies CASSLGAHNEQFF.